This T cell receptor beta chain was captured in a study of Tregs in tolerant kidney transplant recipients. General study points: Few patients were studied, so findings need validation in larger groups.

As for this clone: Antigen: not known.

The germline CDR1 and CDR2 sequences are MNHNS and SASEGT. The CDR3 runs to 14 residues. Trimming stripped 6 bases from V and 5 bases from J, with 13 bases between. Some clones are missing from TCRdb's copy, which holds only in-frame ones; the method was immunoSEQ multiplex PCR. Of about 83,000 clones in the sample, under 98% were seen once. The chain links TRBV6-1 to TRBJ2-2; tentatively, D is TRBD1 (6 bases). The sequence derives from a human donor who received a combined kidney and bone marrow transplant. Sequenced here: CD4+ T cells from blood, sampled before the transplant. CDR3 coding DNA: TGTGCCAGCAGGCCGGGACATACGACCGGGGAGCTGTTTTTT. This translates into CASRPGHTTGELFF.